The source of this T cell receptor beta chain is a study of shared clonotypes between healthy human individuals. Germline CDR1 is WNHNN and CDR2 is SYGVQD (reference sequence). There are 16 residues in the CDR3. The V and J ends lost 4 bases and 3 bases, in that order; junction bases with no gene match: 6. CD45RO-negative CD8 cells positively selected for CCR7 made up the naive population, which excluded terminally differentiated effector memory CD45RA+ cells. The authors loaded around 190 ng DNA, 25,000 to 30,000 T cell genomes, into sorted-subset replicate PCRs. The protocol was immunoSEQ multiplex PCR, while the TCRdb copy is restricted to in-frame clones and leaves out a portion. Of some 2 million clones listed, over 85% are singletons.

The chain couples TRBV10-1 to TRBJ2-1, with TRBD1 matching 10 bases. Sample: naive CD8+ T cells sorted from blood. This TCR was recovered from a man aged 18 to 30 in good health. The CDR3 region is CASSGGDRGYYNEQFF. The CDR3 DNA reads TGCGCCAGCAGTGGGGGGGACAGGGGATACTACAATGAGCAGTTCTTC.